This TCR beta chain comes out of a study of cytomegalovirus exposure and HLA in healthy donors. Study-wide points: Reported findings show TCR beta sequences accurately forecast HLA-A and HLA-B alleles in most subjects. Usually a TCR sequence was rare, but some public TCRs were found in many donors. The sole available immune exposure information was CMV serostatus. A few CMV-associated chains were confirmed in vitro to be specific for CMV antigens.

This CDR3 contains 14 residues. V dropped 2 bases and J dropped 4 bases, with 6 bases sitting between them. CDR1 and CDR2 from the germline V gene are SGHTA and FQGTGA. This PCR relied on a set of 60 Vbeta primers and 13 Jbeta primers. Method: immunoSEQ multiplex PCR; TCRdb's copy keeps in-frame clones and lacks some. The sample has 140,000 to 150,000 clones; 60% to 85% are singletons. This clone appeared a few times. Its antigen is currently unknown. The receptor's source is a middle-aged man in good health and CMV-seropositive. V usage is TRBV7-3 and J usage is TRBJ2-6, with TRBD1 as a possible D gene (6 bases). The source material was PBMCs. CDR3 DNA: TGTGCCAGCAGCTTAGGGACAGGGGCCAACGTCCTGACTTTC. It encodes CASSLGTGANVLTF.